These 21 T cell receptor beta chains were all obtained from the same sample, sequenced in a study of T cell responses to AZD1222 COVID-19 vaccine (dated by TCRdb to about 2021). The sample's time point label is to be understood as: baseline before first vaccination. Receptor libraries were prepared by the immunoSEQ multiplex PCR assay. Entries here come from immuneACCESS through TCRdb and include only in-frame sequences with V and J called. Some clones fail to appear in such tables; in the studies checked, an unresolved V gene covers under half of the shortfall, and the cause of the remainder is unknown. The sample yields 90,000 to 120,000 clones; 85% to 90% were counted once. 3% to 3.5% of the sample is taken by the ten largest. The input for sequencing was peripheral blood, taken on day 0 of AZD1222 vaccination. These receptors originate from an adult in good health.

This clone was counted only a few times. The V gene is TRBV29-1, the J gene TRBJ1-5, with D perhaps TRBD1 (5 bases). V dropped 6 bases and J dropped 7 bases, with 13 bases sitting between them. The CDR3 contains 12 residues. Germline V CDR1 and CDR2: SQVTM, ANQGSEA. CDR3 in DNA: TGCAGCGTCGGGGCCAGGGACCAGCCCCAGCATTTT. Its translation is CSVGARDQPQHF.

This chain joins TRBV3-1 (or the pseudogene TRBV3-2) and TRBJ1-1; the match to TRBD1 covers 7 bases. V shed 1 base and J 1 base; nucleotides not matched to a gene: 0. The CDR3 totals 14 residues. Germline lookup yields CDR1 LGHDT and CDR2 YNNKEL (reference sequence). Here the CDR3 DNA reads TGTGCCAGCAGCCAAGCAGGGGGGAACACTGAAGCTTTCTTT. It is translated as CASSQAGGNTEAFF.

The chain employs TRBV5-1 and TRBJ2-5; possibly TRBD2 for D (6 bases). In germline, CDR1 is SGHRS, CDR2 YFSETQ. This CDR3 comprises 14 residues. The V and J ends lost 4 bases and 2 bases respectively, with 12 bases between them. CDR3 amino acids: CASSVGGVQETQYF. The CDR3 DNA follows: TGCGCCAGCAGCGTCGGAGGGGTTCAAGAGACCCAGTACTTC.

The chain carries TRBV19 and TRBJ2-5, with TRBD1 identical over 10 bases. The germline gives CDR1 LNHDA, CDR2 SQIVND (reference sequence). V lost 2 bases and J lost 3; bases outside the gene matches: 3. CDR3 length: 15 amino acids. CDR3 in DNA: TGTGCCAGTAGTATACAAGGGACAGGGGAAGAGACCCAGTACTTC. Translating it yields CASSIQGTGEETQYF.

This rearrangement joins TRBV7-2 to TRBJ1-2; D is uncertain. The CDR3 loop spans 12 amino acids. Trimming pared 2 bases from V and 4 bases from J, leaving 5 bases between. The V gene's germline CDR1 is SGHTA and CDR2 FQGNSA. CDR3 amino acids: CASSLQAYGYTF. The CDR3 nucleotides read TGTGCCAGCAGCTTACAGGCCTATGGCTACACCTTC.

The chain joins TRBV7-7 to TRBJ2-7, with unresolved D. Trimming removed 5 bases from V and 0 bases from J, with 11 bases in between. Germline V gene sequence: CDR1 SSHAT, CDR2 FNYEAQ (reference sequence). The CDR3 is 14 amino acids. CDR3 loop: CASSPPTRSYEQYF. CDR3 nucleotides: TGTGCCAGCAGCCCCCCGACCCGCTCCTACGAGCAGTACTTC.

The chain couples TRBV18 to TRBJ1-1, with 8 bases fitting TRBD1. The J segment lost 4 bases and the V segment lost 6 bases, leaving 7 bases of the junction unmatched. Germline loops: CDR1 KGHSH, CDR2 LQKENI. The CDR3 length is 14 residues. The DNA of the CDR3 is TGTGCCAGCTCTCAACAGGGGGTCAGCACTGAAGCTTTCTTT. It specifies CASSQQGVSTEAFF.

The V and J genes are TRBV5-6 and TRBJ2-7, with a tentative D call TRBD1 (5 bases). Germline V CDR1 and CDR2: SGHDT, YYEEEE. Deletions cut 0 bases from V and 3 bases from J, with 7 bases between. This CDR3 has 13 amino acids. The CDR3, as DNA: TGTGCCAGCAGCTTGGTAGGGGTCTACGAGCAGTACTTC. The encoded protein is CASSLVGVYEQYF.

This chain links TRBV10-3 with TRBJ1-1, with D unresolved. CDR3 size: 14 residues. Germline CDR1 and CDR2: ENHRY and SYGVKD. V lost 2 bases and J lost 6, with 13 bases in between. The DNA of the CDR3 is TGTGCCATCAGTGAGGTTCGGCGAGACGCTGAAGCTTTCTTT. Translated, it gives CAISEVRRDAEAFF.

The V gene is TRBV5-1, the J gene TRBJ2-1; D is undetermined. Trimming stripped 0 bases from V and 5 bases from J, with 12 bases between. Germline V gives CDR1 SGHRS, CDR2 YFSETQ. The length of the CDR3 is 15 residues. The CDR3 is CASSLGPESNNEQFF. As DNA, the CDR3 is TGCGCCAGCAGCTTGGGACCGGAATCTAACAATGAGCAGTTCTTC.

The CDR3 DNA reads as TGTGCCAGCAGCTTAGTAGGGGCGAGCAATCAGCCCCAGCATTTT. It is translated as CASSLVGASNQPQHF. The V and J genes are TRBV7-2 and TRBJ1-5; D is possibly TRBD1 (5 bases). CDR1 is SGHTA and CDR2 is FQGNSA in the germline V gene. Deletions cut 1 base from V and 1 base from J, with 8 bases between. This CDR3 spans 15 amino acids.

The chain carries TRBV4-3 and TRBJ1-5; the D gene is possibly TRBD1 (6 bases). The V end lost 1 base, the J end lost 6 bases, and 13 bases lay between the germline ends. There are 15 residues in the CDR3. The germline V gene has CDR1 LGHNA and CDR2 YSLEER. The CDR3 is CASSQGGKDSQPQHF. The CDR3 DNA sequence: TGCGCCAGCAGCCAAGGGGGTAAGGACAGTCAGCCCCAGCATTTT.

This chain uses TRBV5-3 with TRBJ1-6, with 10 bases matching TRBD1. TRBV5-3 carries the ORF label, with uncertain function. Trimming at V came to 3 bases and at J to 9 bases, leaving 9 bases not matched to a gene. The CDR3 loop spans 16 amino acids. CDR3 DNA: TGTGCCAGAAGCTACCAGTCGGGACAGGGGTTTTCACCCCTCCACTTT. Its protein is CARSYQSGQGFSPLHF.

The V call is TRBV9, the J call TRBJ1-2, with TRBD1 matching 7 bases. Germline V gene data show CDR1 as SGDLS and CDR2 as YYNGEE. This CDR3 comprises 13 residues. Trimming cost V 3 bases and J 8 bases; bases outside gene matches: 7. The CDR3 protein is CASSEDRVGGYTF. DNA for the CDR3: TGTGCCAGCAGCGAAGACAGGGTAGGCGGCTACACCTTC.

V and J are TRBV19 and TRBJ1-4; D gene unclear. V lost 6 bases and J 1 base, leaving 6 bases between the germline ends. The CDR3 contains 13 residues. CDR1 LNHDA and CDR2 SQIVND come from the germline V gene (reference sequence). The DNA of the CDR3 is TGTGCCAGTAGGCCAGTAACTAATGAAAAACTGTTTTTT. Protein product: CASRPVTNEKLFF.

This chain uses TRBV29-1 with TRBJ2-2; TRBD2 agrees at 8 bases. V shed 5 bases and J 0 bases; nucleotides not matched to a gene: 5. Germline assignment: CDR1 SQVTM and CDR2 ANQGSEA. The CDR3 sequence is 15 residues long. Here the CDR3 reads CSVSGGATNTGELFF. CDR3 DNA sequence: TGCAGCGTTTCGGGAGGGGCTACGAACACCGGGGAGCTGTTTTTT.

The table lists this clone with a few counts. The J gene is TRBJ1-5, the V gene TRBV19; TRBD1 might be the D (5 bases). This CDR3 has 16 amino acids. V was trimmed by 0 bases and J by 7 bases, leaving 16 bases between them. Germline V gene data show CDR1 as LNHDA and CDR2 as SQIVND (reference sequence). CDR3: CASSIDTPGPRQPQHF. CDR3 sequence (DNA): TGTGCCAGTAGTATAGATACCCCGGGGCCTAGGCAGCCCCAGCATTTT.

This chain links TRBV6-1 with TRBJ1-3; D is unresolved. CDR1 MNHNS and CDR2 SASEGT come from the germline V gene. This CDR3 contains 16 residues. Trimming removed 4 bases from V and 2 bases from J, with 15 bases in between. CDR3 region: CASSARPPLPGNTIYF. The CDR3 region has the DNA TGTGCCAGCAGTGCCCGGCCTCCTTTGCCTGGAAACACCATATATTTT.

The V gene is TRBV7-3, the J gene TRBJ2-7; TRBD2 matches at 7 bases. J lost 1 base, V lost 4 bases, and 10 bases had no gene match. CDR1 and CDR2 (germline): SGHTA, FQGTGA. This CDR3 is built from 16 residues. The CDR3 loop is CASSSSIGGTSYEQYF. CDR3 nucleotide sequence: TGTGCCAGCAGCTCTTCAATCGGGGGGACTTCCTACGAGCAGTACTTC.

The chain couples TRBV2 to TRBJ1-2, with TRBD1 matching 8 bases. V trimming: 6 bases; J trimming: 5 bases; junction bases outside the gene matches: 5. CDR1 and CDR2 from the germline V gene are SNHLY and FYNNEI. This CDR3 contains 13 residues. This chain's CDR3 is CASRADREYGYTF. The CDR3 DNA sequence: TGTGCCAGCAGAGCGGACAGGGAATATGGCTACACCTTC.

J is TRBJ2-6 and V is TRBV19; TRBD1 matches 8 bases. CDR3 size: 16 residues. CDR1 LNHDA and CDR2 SQIVND come from the germline V gene (reference sequence). V dropped 6 bases and J dropped 0; count of bases not matched to a gene: 4. The CDR3, as DNA: TGTGCCAGTAGCGGGGACAGGCACTCTGGGGCCAACGTCCTGACTTTC. Protein product: CASSGDRHSGANVLTF.